This T cell receptor beta chain came from a study of CD8+ T cells in alopecia areata. Across the whole study: After 6 to 18 months of tofacitinib, follow-up continued 6 months off drug. Study-level results: Lesional tissue from the scalp (especially in alopecia totalis/universalis) showed higher clonality than normal scalp.

The CDR3 is 15 amino acids. V lost 6 bases, J lost 7 bases, and 22 bases lay in between. Germline V gene lookup returns CDR1 SGDLS and CDR2 YYNGEE. Following RNA extraction, reverse transcription yielded cDNA that acted as the sequencing template. The assay was immunoSEQ multiplex PCR, and TCRdb's table has in-frame clones only and misses some. The data hold 180,000 or so clones, with about 67% observed a single time. Of note for this clone: What it binds is not known.

Researchers took lesional scalp punch biopsies and peripheral blood from people who were alopecia areata patients. The origin of this receptor is a human donor with alopecia areata. This sample comprised CD8+ T cells sorted from blood, obtained at week 0. This sequence joins TRBV9 and TRBJ1-2; TRBD1 is a possible D gene (5 bases). The CDR3 spells CASTPGGVGSGGYTF. The CDR3 DNA reads as TGTGCCAGCACCCCGGGGGGGGTAGGGAGCGGTGGCTACACCTTC.